This T cell receptor (beta chain) appears in the sequencing data of a study of CD8 T cells in Susac syndrome. About the research overall: Intravenous immunoglobulin alone or corticosteroids were being given to patients with Susac syndrome at blood draw, unless they were therapy-naive.

Findings and limits, study-wide: Clonal expansion was missing from Susac syndrome CD4+ T cell repertoires.

CD8+ and CD4+ T cells taken from blood had their TCR beta sequenced. Isolation of CD8+ and CD4+ T cells was performed negatively, whereas enrichment of TEMRA cells was done by FACS. A note on this clonotype: What it recognizes is unknown.

Germline V gives CDR1 SGHDN, CDR2 FVKESK. The V segment lost 4 bases and the J segment 7 bases; nucleotides outside the gene matches: 9. CDR3 length: 14 amino acids. cDNA came from approximately 0.5 to 1 ug RNA primed by random hexamers. TCRdb analysed the immunoSEQ multiplex PCR reads with MiXCR anew, one entry per CDR3 protein. The data hold roughly 140,000 distinct CDR3 sequences, with approximately 95% observed a single time. The V call is TRBV14, the J call TRBJ1-2; TRBD1 aligns across 7 bases. The source is a human donor with Susac syndrome. Sequencing was carried out using CD4+ T cells from PBMCs. CDR3 sequence reads: CASSPLGGGGGYTF. The CDR3 bases are TGTGCCAGCAGCCCCCTCGGAGGGGGCGGTGGCTACACCTTC.